The clone carrying this T cell receptor (beta chain) is a singleton in its sample. Antigen: not known. Germline CDR1 is MGHRA and CDR2 is YSYEKL. The CDR3 consists of 15 residues. Trimming shortened V by 2 bases and J by 5 bases, and 13 bases separated the two germline ends. This sample was taken from a study of CD8+ T cells in alopecia areata. Points from the study as a whole: Lesional scalp displayed greater clonality than normal scalp, most notably in alopecia totalis/universalis.

Treatment noted: oral pan-JAK inhibitor, 5-10 mg twice daily. The investigators collected lesional scalp punch biopsies and peripheral blood from alopecia areata patients. Reverse transcribed after extraction, RNA yielded cDNA as the sequencing template. Some clones are missing from TCRdb's copy, which holds only in-frame ones; the method was immunoSEQ multiplex PCR. The sample yields 150,000 to 200,000 clones, about 61% seen once. The receptor comes from a human donor with alopecia areata. The J gene is TRBJ1-5, the V gene TRBV4-1; the D is unclear. The sample in question was CD4+ T cells sorted from blood, obtained at approximately week 56, from a patient treated with tofacitinib. The CDR3 here is CASSQLDWADQPQHF. The DNA for the CDR3 is TGCGCCAGCAGCCAACTCGACTGGGCAGATCAGCCCCAGCATTTT.